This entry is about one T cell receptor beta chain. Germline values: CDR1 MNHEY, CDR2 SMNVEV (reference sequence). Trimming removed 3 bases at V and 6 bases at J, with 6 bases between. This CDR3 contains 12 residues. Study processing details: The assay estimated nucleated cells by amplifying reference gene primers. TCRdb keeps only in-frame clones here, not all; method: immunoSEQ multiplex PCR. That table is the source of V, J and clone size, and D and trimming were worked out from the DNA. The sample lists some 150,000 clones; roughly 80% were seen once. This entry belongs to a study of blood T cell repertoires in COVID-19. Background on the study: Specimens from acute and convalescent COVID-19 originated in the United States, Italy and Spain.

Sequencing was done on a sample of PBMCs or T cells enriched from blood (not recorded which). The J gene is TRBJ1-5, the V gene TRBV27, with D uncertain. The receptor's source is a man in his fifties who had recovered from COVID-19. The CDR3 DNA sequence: TGTGCCAGCAGTTTTTCGGGTCAGCCCCAGCATTTT. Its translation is CASSFSGQPQHF.